The text below deals with one TCR beta chain. This record belongs to a study of molecular identifiers for immune sequencing clone quantification. From germline, CDR1 is MNHEY and CDR2 SMNVEV (reference sequence). The CDR3 runs to 14 residues. The germline V and J ends were trimmed by 3 bases and 3 bases, with 12 bases remaining between them. Using its own MiXCR run on the PCR reads, TCRdb lists one record per CDR3 protein. The table shows roughly 86,000 distinct CDR3 sequences, with around a fifth occurring only once. The V and J genes are TRBV27 and TRBJ2-7, with TRBD1 as a possible D gene (6 bases). The source is a human donor in good health. Some libraries in this study had Jurkat cell RNA spiked in. The sample was naive CD8+ T cells from blood, with Jurkat cell RNA spiked in. As for subset: FACS-sorted CD8+CD4-CCR7+CD45RA+ naive T cells. CDR3 nucleotide sequence: TGTGCCAGCAGTTTTAGGGGGACGGACTACGAGCAGTACTTC. It codes for CASSFRGTDYEQYF.